Listed below are T cell receptor beta chains from one sample, sequenced in a study of cytomegalovirus exposure and HLA in healthy donors. The data were produced by immunoSEQ multiplex PCR, yet TCRdb's version contains in-frame clones alone and is incomplete. The repertoire includes about 93,000 clones, just under 80% of them detected once, and under 4% sits in the top ten. Sequenced material: PBMCs. The origin of the receptors is a woman aged 35 to 49 in good health and CMV-seronegative. Each CDR3 is given with its conserved first and last residue. A D gene is named only where the DNA matches it firmly. A clone size is listed for some rows: how often the clone was seen (once, few, many), or a class if it is expanded.

v_call: TRBV29-1
j_call: TRBJ2-1
clone_size: once
d_call: TRBD2
cdr3_aa: CSAFVAGPYNEQFF
cdr3_nt: TGCAGCGCCTTCGTAGCGGGCCCGTACAATGAGCAGTTCTTC

v_call: TRBV5-1
j_call: TRBJ1-4
clone_size: NA
d_call: NA
cdr3_aa: CASSPPGHLGKLFF
cdr3_nt: TGCGCCAGCAGCCCGCCGGGACACCTTGGAAAACTGTTTTTT

v_call: TRBV5-1
j_call: TRBJ2-1
clone_size: once
d_call: NA
cdr3_aa: CASSIGTTNNEQFF
cdr3_nt: TGCGCCAGCAGCATAGGGACAACTAACAATGAGCAGTTCTTC

v_call: TRBV5-1
j_call: TRBJ2-1
clone_size: few
d_call: NA
cdr3_aa: CASSSRGSGGNEQFF
cdr3_nt: TGCGCCAGCAGCTCTCGAGGCAGCGGTGGGAATGAGCAGTTCTTC

v_call: TRBV28
j_call: TRBJ2-7
clone_size: NA
d_call: TRBD1
cdr3_aa: CASSYDRERDYEQYF
cdr3_nt: TGTGCCAGCAGCTATGACAGGGAACGGGACTACGAGCAGTACTTC

v_call: TRBV5-5
j_call: TRBJ2-2
clone_size: once
d_call: TRBD1
cdr3_aa: CASSLTTQGAGELFF
cdr3_nt: TGTGCCAGCAGTTTAACCACACAGGGGGCCGGGGAGCTGTTTTTT

v_call: TRBV30
j_call: TRBJ2-4
clone_size: NA
d_call: NA
cdr3_aa: CAWSVRDGLAKNIQYF
cdr3_nt: TGTGCCTGGAGTGTGAGGGATGGATTAGCCAAAAACATTCAGTACTTC

v_call: TRBV7-9
j_call: TRBJ2-1
clone_size: NA
d_call: TRBD1
cdr3_aa: CASSLGGTADLWQFF
cdr3_nt: TGTGCCAGCAGCTTAGGTGGGACAGCAGACCTGTGGCAGTTCTTC

v_call: TRBV18
j_call: TRBJ1-2
clone_size: once
d_call: NA
cdr3_aa: CASSRLTGQDGYTF
cdr3_nt: TGTGCCAGCTCCCGCTTAACAGGGCAAGATGGCTACACCTTC

v_call: TRBV28
j_call: TRBJ1-1
clone_size: NA
d_call: NA
cdr3_aa: CASSFGGLGDRLSTEAFF
cdr3_nt: TGTGCCAGCAGTTTTGGGGGTCTTGGTGACAGGCTGAGCACTGAAGCTTTCTTT